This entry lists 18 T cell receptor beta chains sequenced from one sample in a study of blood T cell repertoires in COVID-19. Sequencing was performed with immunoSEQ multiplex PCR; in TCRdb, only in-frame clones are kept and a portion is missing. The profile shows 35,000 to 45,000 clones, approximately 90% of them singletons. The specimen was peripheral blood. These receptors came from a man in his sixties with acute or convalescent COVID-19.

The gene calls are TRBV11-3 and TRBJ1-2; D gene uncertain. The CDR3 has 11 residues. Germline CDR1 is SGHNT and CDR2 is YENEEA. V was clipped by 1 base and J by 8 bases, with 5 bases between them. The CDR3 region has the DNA TGTGCCAGCAGCTTAGGCGGGGGCTACACCTTC. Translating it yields CASSLGGGYTF.

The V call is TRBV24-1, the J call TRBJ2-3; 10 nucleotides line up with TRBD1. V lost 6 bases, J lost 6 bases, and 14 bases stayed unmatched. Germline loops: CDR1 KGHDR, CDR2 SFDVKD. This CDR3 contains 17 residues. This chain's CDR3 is CATSSYPGQGYPDTQYF. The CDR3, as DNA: TGTGCCACCAGTTCGTATCCGGGACAGGGGTACCCGGATACGCAGTATTTT.

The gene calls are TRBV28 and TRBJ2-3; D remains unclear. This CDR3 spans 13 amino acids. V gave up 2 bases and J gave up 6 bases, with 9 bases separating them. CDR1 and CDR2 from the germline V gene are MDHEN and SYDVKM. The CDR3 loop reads CASSLLAPDTQYF. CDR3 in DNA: TGTGCCAGCAGTTTACTCGCGCCTGATACGCAGTATTTT. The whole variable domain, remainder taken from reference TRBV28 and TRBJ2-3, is DVKVTQSSRYLVKRTGEKVFLECVQDMDHENMFWYRQDPGLGLRLIYFSYDVKMKEKGDIPEGYSVSREKKERFSLILESASTNQTSMYLCASSLLAPDTQYFGPGTRLTVL.

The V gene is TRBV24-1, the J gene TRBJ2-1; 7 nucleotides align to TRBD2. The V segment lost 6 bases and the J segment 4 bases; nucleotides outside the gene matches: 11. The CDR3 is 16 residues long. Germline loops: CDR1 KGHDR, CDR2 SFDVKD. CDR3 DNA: TGTGCCACCAGTACCGGGCTAGCGGAGACTTACAATGAGCAGTTCTTC. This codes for CATSTGLAETYNEQFF.

The CDR3 sequence: CASSPLLRVAGVHTGELFF. The CDR3 DNA reads as TGTGCCAGCAGCCCCCTCCTAAGGGTAGCGGGAGTGCACACCGGGGAGCTGTTTTTT. This chain uses TRBV28 with TRBJ2-2; 9 nucleotides align to TRBD2. This CDR3 has 19 residues. Germline trimming cut 6 bases from V and 3 bases from J; bases unmatched to any gene: 17. Germline-derived CDR1 and CDR2 are MDHEN and SYDVKM.

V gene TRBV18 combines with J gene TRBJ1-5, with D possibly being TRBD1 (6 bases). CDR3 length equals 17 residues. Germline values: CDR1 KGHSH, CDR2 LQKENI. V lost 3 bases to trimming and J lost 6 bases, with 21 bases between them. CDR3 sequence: CASSPEPGGAAGQPQHF. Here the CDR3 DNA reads TGTGCCAGCTCACCTGAACCCGGGGGGGCAGCAGGTCAGCCCCAGCATTTT. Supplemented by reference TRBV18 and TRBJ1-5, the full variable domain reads NAGVMQNPRHLVRRRGQEARLRCSPMKGHSHVYWYRQLPEEGLKFMVYLQKENIIDESGMPKERFSAEFPKEGPSILRIQQVVRGDSAAYFCASSPEPGGAAGQPQHFGDGTRLSIL.

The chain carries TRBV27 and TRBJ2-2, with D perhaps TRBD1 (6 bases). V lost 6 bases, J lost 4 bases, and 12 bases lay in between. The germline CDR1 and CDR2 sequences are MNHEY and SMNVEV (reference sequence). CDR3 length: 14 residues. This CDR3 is CASRRTGSTGELFF. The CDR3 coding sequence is TGTGCCAGCAGACGAACAGGGTCCACCGGGGAGCTGTTTTTT.

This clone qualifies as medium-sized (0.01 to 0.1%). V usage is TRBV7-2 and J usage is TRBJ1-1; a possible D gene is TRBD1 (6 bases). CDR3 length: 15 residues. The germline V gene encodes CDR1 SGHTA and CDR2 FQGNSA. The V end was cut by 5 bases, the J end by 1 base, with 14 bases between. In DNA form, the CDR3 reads TGTGCCAGCAGCCGCCCAGGGGCAGGGAACACTGAAGCTTTCTTT. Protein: CASSRPGAGNTEAFF.

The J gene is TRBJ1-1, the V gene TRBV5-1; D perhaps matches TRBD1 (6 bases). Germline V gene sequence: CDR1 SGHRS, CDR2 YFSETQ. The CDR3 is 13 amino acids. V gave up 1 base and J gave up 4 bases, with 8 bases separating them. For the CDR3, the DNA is TGCGCCAGCAGCTTGACAGGGACCACTGAAGCTTTCTTT. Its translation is CASSLTGTTEAFF.

The CDR3: CANGDSYGYTF. The CDR3 DNA sequence: TGTGCCAATGGGGACAGCTATGGCTACACCTTC. The J gene is TRBJ1-2, the V gene TRBV10-3; 7 positions match TRBD1. CDR1 is ENHRY, CDR2 SYGVKD, per germline. The trim removed 10 bases at V and 4 bases at J, leaving 3 bases unmatched. This CDR3 contains 11 residues.

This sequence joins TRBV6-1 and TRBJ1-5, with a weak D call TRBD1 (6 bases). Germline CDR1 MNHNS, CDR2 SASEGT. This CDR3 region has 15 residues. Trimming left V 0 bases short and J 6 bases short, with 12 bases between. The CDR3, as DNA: TGTGCCAGCAGTGAAGCGCACGGGGGGCTTCAGCCCCAGCATTTT. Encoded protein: CASSEAHGGLQPQHF.

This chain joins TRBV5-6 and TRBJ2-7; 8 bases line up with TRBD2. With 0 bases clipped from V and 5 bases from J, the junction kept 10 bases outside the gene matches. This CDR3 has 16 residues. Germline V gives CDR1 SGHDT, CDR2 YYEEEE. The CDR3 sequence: CASSLDAGLVTHEQYF. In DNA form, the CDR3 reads TGTGCCAGCAGCTTGGACGCGGGACTAGTGACGCACGAGCAGTACTTC. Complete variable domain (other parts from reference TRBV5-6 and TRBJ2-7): DAGVTQSPTHLIKTRGQQVTLRCSPKSGHDTVSWYQQALGQGPQFIFQYYEEEERQRGNFPDRFSGHQFPNYSSELNVNALLLGDSALYLCASSLDAGLVTHEQYFGPGTRLTVT.

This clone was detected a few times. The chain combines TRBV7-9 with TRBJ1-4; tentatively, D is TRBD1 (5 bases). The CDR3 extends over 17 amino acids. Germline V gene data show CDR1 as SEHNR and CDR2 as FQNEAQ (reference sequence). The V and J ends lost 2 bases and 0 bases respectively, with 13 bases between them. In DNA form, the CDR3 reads TGTGCCAGCAGCTTATCCAGGGTTCTTGCAACTAATGAAAAACTGTTTTTT. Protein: CASSLSRVLATNEKLFF.

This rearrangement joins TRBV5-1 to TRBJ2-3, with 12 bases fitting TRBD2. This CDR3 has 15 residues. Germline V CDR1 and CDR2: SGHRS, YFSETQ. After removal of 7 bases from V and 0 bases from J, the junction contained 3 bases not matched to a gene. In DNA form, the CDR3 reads TGCGCCAGCCGAGGGACTAGCGGGAGCACAGATACGCAGTATTTT. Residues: CASRGTSGSTDTQYF.

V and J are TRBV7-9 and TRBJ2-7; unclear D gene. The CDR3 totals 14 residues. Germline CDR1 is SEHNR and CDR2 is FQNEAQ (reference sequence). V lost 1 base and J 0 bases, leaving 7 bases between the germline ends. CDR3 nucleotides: TGTGCCAGCAGCTTAGTCTCGAGCTCCTACGAGCAGTACGTC. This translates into CASSLVSSSYEQYV.

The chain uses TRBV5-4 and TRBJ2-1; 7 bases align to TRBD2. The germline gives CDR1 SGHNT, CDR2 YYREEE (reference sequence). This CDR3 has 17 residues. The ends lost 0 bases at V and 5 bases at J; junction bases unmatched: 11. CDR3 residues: CASSLDQRDETNNEQFF. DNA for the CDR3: TGTGCCAGCAGCTTGGACCAGCGGGACGAGACCAACAATGAGCAGTTCTTC.

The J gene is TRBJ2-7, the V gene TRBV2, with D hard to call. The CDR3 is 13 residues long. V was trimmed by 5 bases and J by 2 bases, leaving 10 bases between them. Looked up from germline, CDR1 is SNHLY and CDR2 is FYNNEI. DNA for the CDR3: TGTGCCAGCAGTTTCAGGCGAGCCTACGAGCAGTACTTC. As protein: CASSFRRAYEQYF.

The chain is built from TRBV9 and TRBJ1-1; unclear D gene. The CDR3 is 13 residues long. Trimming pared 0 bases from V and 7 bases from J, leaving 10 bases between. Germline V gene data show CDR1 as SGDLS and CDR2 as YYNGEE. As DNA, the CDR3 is TGTGCCAGCAGCGTAGATCTGGAGCGTGAAGCTTTCTTT. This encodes CASSVDLEREAFF.